The 22 T cell receptor beta chains below were found in one sample sequenced in a study of somatic mutations in cytotoxic T cells in rheumatoid arthritis. Profiled with immunoSEQ multiplex PCR; TCRdb holds only in-frame clones, not every one. The table lists 15,000 to 20,000 clones, around 79% of them singletons, with 8.9% in the top ten. The sequencing sample was made of CD8+ T cells sorted from blood. The receptors were gathered from an adult with rheumatoid arthritis.

The rearrangement links TRBV7-2 to TRBJ1-2; the D gene is possibly TRBD1 (6 bases). CDR3 size: 16 residues. From germline, CDR1 is SGHTA and CDR2 FQGNSA. V lost 7 bases and J 4 bases, leaving 22 bases between the germline ends. This CDR3 is CASNPPRGGTSYGYTF. CDR3 DNA: TGTGCCAGCAACCCACCGCGGGGTGGGACAAGCTATGGCTACACCTTC.

V is TRBV7-2 and J is TRBJ2-2; 7 bases map to TRBD1. In germline, CDR1 is SGHTA, CDR2 FQGNSA. J gave up 1 base and V 11 bases, and 7 bases lay outside the gene matches. This CDR3 has 14 amino acids. CDR3 in amino acids: CAGKGQLNTGELFF. The CDR3 coding sequence is TGTGCCGGAAAGGGACAGTTGAACACCGGGGAGCTGTTTTTT.

The genes are TRBV25-1 and TRBJ2-3; possibly TRBD2 for D (6 bases). V shed 4 bases and J shed 2 bases, with 10 bases lying between them. The CDR3 totals 14 residues. Germline loops: CDR1 MGHDK, CDR2 SYGVNS. The CDR3 protein is CASSGDSPTDTQYF. The DNA for the CDR3 is TGTGCCAGCAGTGGGGACTCACCCACAGATACGCAGTATTTT.

The rearrangement links TRBV4-1 to TRBJ1-4, with D uncertain. With 3 bases removed from V and 4 bases from J, the gap between germline ends came to 6 bases. The germline CDR1 and CDR2 sequences are MGHRA and YSYEKL. CDR3 length equals 13 residues. The CDR3, as DNA: TGCGCCAGCAGCCAGAACTATAATGAAAAACTGTTTTTT. Its protein is CASSQNYNEKLFF.

The J gene is TRBJ1-4, the V gene TRBV6-5; possibly TRBD1 for D (5 bases). The CDR3 runs to 14 residues. Germline CDR1 MNHEY, CDR2 SVGAGI. The germline V and J ends were trimmed by 6 bases and 8 bases, with 16 bases remaining between them. The CDR3 nucleotides are TGTGCCAGCAGCAAAGACAGACGGGAGGAAAAACTGTTTTTT. As protein: CASSKDRREEKLFF.

The genes are TRBV5-1 and TRBJ2-1, with 8 bases that match TRBD2. CDR1 SGHRS and CDR2 YFSETQ come from the germline V gene. The V segment lost 4 bases and the J segment 5 bases; nucleotides outside the gene matches: 14. The CDR3 has 17 amino acids. The CDR3, as DNA: TGCGCCAGCAGCCAGGTACATAGCGGGACCCATAACAATGAGCAGTTCTTC. It translates to CASSQVHSGTHNNEQFF.

V gene TRBV7-8 combines with J gene TRBJ2-1; TRBD2 aligns across 9 bases. The germline V gene encodes CDR1 SGHVS and CDR2 FQNEAQ. There are 18 residues in the CDR3. V lost 1 base, J lost 0 bases, and 7 bases stayed unmatched. The chain's CDR3 is CASSLGQREESSYNEQFF. For the CDR3, the DNA is TGTGCCAGCAGCTTAGGTCAGCGGGAGGAGAGCTCCTACAATGAGCAGTTCTTC.

The chain couples TRBV13 to TRBJ2-7, with 10 bases lining up with TRBD2. This CDR3 is built from 16 residues. After removal of 5 bases from V and 7 bases from J, the junction contained 14 bases not matched to a gene. Germline CDR1 PRHDT, CDR2 FYEKMQ (reference sequence). This CDR3 is CASSAHPSGGRVEQYF. The CDR3 DNA reads as TGTGCCAGCAGCGCCCATCCTAGCGGGGGCCGAGTGGAGCAGTACTTC.

The chain is built from TRBV9 and TRBJ2-7; the D call may be TRBD1 or TRBD2 (5 bases each). Deletions cut 4 bases from V and 2 bases from J, with 13 bases between. CDR3 length: 14 residues. Germline CDR1 SGDLS, CDR2 YYNGEE. The CDR3 sequence is CASSPGTEAYEQYF. In DNA form, the CDR3 reads TGTGCCAGCAGCCCTGGGACCGAGGCCTACGAGCAGTACTTC.

This rearrangement joins TRBV7-8 to TRBJ2-7; a weak D match, TRBD1 (5 bases). Germline V gene sequence: CDR1 SGHVS, CDR2 FQNEAQ. V lost 2 bases and J lost 6, with 14 bases in between. CDR3 length: 14 amino acids. CDR3 coding DNA: TGTGCCAGCAGCTTAATTGGGCAGGGAAGCGAGCAGTACTTC. Translating it yields CASSLIGQGSEQYF. Supplemented by reference TRBV7-8 and TRBJ2-7, the full variable domain reads GAGVSQSPRYKVAKRGQDVALRCDPISGHVSLFWYQQALGQGPEFLTYFQNEAQLDKSGLPSDRFFAERPEGSVSTLKIQRTQQEDSAVYLCASSLIGQGSEQYFGPGTRLTVT.

This clone was picked up one time. The CDR3 sequence is CASSFPSGGANTGELFF. The CDR3 DNA reads as TGTGCCAGCAGCTTTCCTAGCGGGGGGGCGAACACCGGGGAGCTGTTTTTT. This chain uses TRBV7-9 with TRBJ2-2, with 12 bases matching TRBD2. J was trimmed by 0 bases and V by 3 bases; bases with no gene match: 2. The CDR3 contains 17 residues. Germline CDR1 SEHNR, CDR2 FQNEAQ (reference sequence).

The DNA for the CDR3 is TGTGCCAGCAGCCAGGCAAGGGACAGGAACACCGGGGAGCTGTTTTTT. This gives the protein CASSQARDRNTGELFF. The chain is built from TRBV28 and TRBJ2-2, with 7 bases matching TRBD1. Per germline, CDR1 MDHEN and CDR2 SYDVKM. Trimming cost V 6 bases and J 1 base; bases outside gene matches: 8. The CDR3 is 16 amino acids.

CDR3 sequence (DNA): TGTGCCAGCAGCTCGGACAGGGGGCGGTATGAAAAACTGTTTTTT. Protein: CASSSDRGRYEKLFF. V usage is TRBV5-4 and J usage is TRBJ1-4; 11 positions agree with TRBD1. Germline CDR1 reads SGHNT; CDR2 reads YYREEE (reference sequence). Losses at the gene ends were 3 bases for V and 6 bases for J; bases not matched to a gene: 4. The CDR3 is 15 residues long. The complete variable domain, with remaining parts taken from reference TRBV5-4 and TRBJ1-4, reads ETGVTQSPTHLIKTRGQQVTLRCSSQSGHNTVSWYQQALGQGPQFIFQYYREEENGRGNFPPRFSGLQFPNYSSELNVNALELDDSALYLCASSSDRGRYEKLFFGSGTQLSVL.

A few counts support this clone. J is TRBJ2-3 and V is TRBV19, with no clear D. Trimming left V 3 bases short and J 2 bases short, with 9 bases between. CDR3 length: 14 residues. Germline V gives CDR1 LNHDA, CDR2 SQIVND (reference sequence). In DNA, the CDR3 is TGTGCCAGTAGTATTGGGAAGGCCACAGATACGCAGTATTTT. Its protein is CASSIGKATDTQYF.

This sequence joins TRBV27 and TRBJ1-1; D is perhaps TRBD1 (6 bases). Trimming removed 3 bases at V and 4 bases at J, with 9 bases between. CDR1 is MNHEY and CDR2 is SMNVEV in the germline V gene (reference sequence). The length of the CDR3 is 13 residues. The CDR3 spells CASSFQQGTEAFF. The DNA for the CDR3 is TGTGCCAGCAGTTTTCAACAGGGCACTGAAGCTTTCTTT.

The chain couples TRBV19 to TRBJ1-2; 7 bases line up with TRBD1. This CDR3 has 16 amino acids. The germline gives CDR1 LNHDA, CDR2 SQIVND (reference sequence). The junction had 12 bases not matched to a gene; V was cut back by 7 bases and J by 1 base. The CDR3 loop is CASTPGQELFNYGYTF. DNA of the CDR3: TGTGCCAGTACCCCAGGACAGGAACTTTTTAACTATGGCTACACCTTC. Full variable domain (outside the CDR3, taken from reference TRBV19 and TRBJ1-2): DGGITQSPKYLFRKEGQNVTLSCEQNLNHDAMYWYRQDPGQGLRLIYYSQIVNDFQKGDIAEGYSVSREKKESFPLTVTSAQKNPTAFYLCASTPGQELFNYGYTFGSGTRLTVV.

This clone appeared a single time. This rearrangement joins TRBV19 to TRBJ2-1, with D possibly being TRBD1 (5 bases). The germline V and J ends were trimmed by 3 bases and 1 base, with 13 bases remaining between them. This CDR3 region has 16 residues. Germline V CDR1 and CDR2: LNHDA, SQIVND (reference sequence). The CDR3 region is CASSIWLGESYNEQFF. CDR3 bases: TGTGCCAGTAGTATTTGGTTAGGGGAATCCTACAATGAGCAGTTCTTC.

This rearrangement joins TRBV5-6 to TRBJ2-1; the D is unclear. In germline, CDR1 is SGHDT, CDR2 YYEEEE. The CDR3 loop spans 12 amino acids. V lost 0 bases and J lost 9, with 7 bases in between. CDR3 loop: CASSLGVVEQFF. For the CDR3, the DNA is TGTGCCAGCAGCTTGGGCGTTGTTGAGCAGTTCTTC.

To note about this clone: The sample contains more than one DNA sequence encoding this CDR3. V is TRBV9 and J is TRBJ2-3, with D perhaps matching TRBD2 (5 bases). Trimming left V 7 bases short and J 3 bases short, with 12 bases between. In germline, CDR1 is SGDLS, CDR2 YYNGEE. The CDR3 runs to 13 residues. CDR3 loop: CASGGARTDTQYF. CDR3 bases: TGTGCCAGCGGAGGAGCAAGAACAGATACGCAGTATTTT.

The chain links TRBV19 to TRBJ2-3; D call uncertain. The CDR3 extends over 12 amino acids. Germline-derived CDR1 and CDR2 are LNHDA and SQIVND (reference sequence). Trimming stripped 2 bases from V and 4 bases from J, with 4 bases between. The CDR3 is CASSIKADTQYF. The CDR3 nucleotides are TGTGCCAGTAGTATAAAGGCAGATACGCAGTATTTT.

The chain combines TRBV7-9 with TRBJ2-7; D is undetermined. The CDR3 contains 14 residues. Germline V CDR1 and CDR2: SEHNR, FQNEAQ (reference sequence). V lost 8 bases to trimming and J lost 2 bases, with 16 bases between them. The CDR3 reads CASDMNIPPYEQYF. The CDR3 DNA reads as TGTGCCAGCGATATGAACATACCCCCCTACGAGCAGTACTTC.

The chain joins TRBV7-9 to TRBJ1-2, with TRBD1 matching 8 bases. CDR3 length equals 15 residues. V gave up 1 base and J gave up 6 bases; unmatched junction bases: 7. Germline V gives CDR1 SEHNR, CDR2 FQNEAQ (reference sequence). For the CDR3, the DNA is TGTGCCAGCAGCTTAGAGGCAGGGGGCAGAGATGGCTACACCTTC. Protein: CASSLEAGGRDGYTF. Variable domain in full (rest from reference TRBV7-9 and TRBJ1-2): DTGVSQNPRHKITKRGQNVTFRCDPISEHNRLYWYRQTLGQGPEFLTYFQNEAQLEKSRLLSDRFSAERPKGSFSTLEIQRTEQGDSAMYLCASSLEAGGRDGYTFGSGTRLTVV.